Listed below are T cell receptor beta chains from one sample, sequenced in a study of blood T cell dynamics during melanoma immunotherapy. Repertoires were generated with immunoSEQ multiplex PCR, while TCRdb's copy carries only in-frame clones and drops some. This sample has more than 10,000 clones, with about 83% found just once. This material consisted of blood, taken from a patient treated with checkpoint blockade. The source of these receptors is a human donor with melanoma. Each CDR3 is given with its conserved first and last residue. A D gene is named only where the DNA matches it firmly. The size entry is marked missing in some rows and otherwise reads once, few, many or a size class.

CDR3aa: CASSFPTSLDTQYF
CDR3nt: TGTGCCAGCAGTTTCCCGACTAGCCTAGATACGCAGTATTTT
v_gene: TRBV28
j_gene: TRBJ2-3
abundance: -
d_gene: TRBD2

CDR3aa: CASRTDPGGTEAFF
CDR3nt: TGTGCCAGCAGGACGGATCCGGGGGGCACTGAAGCTTTCTTT
v_gene: TRBV6-6
j_gene: TRBJ1-1
abundance: -
d_gene: -

CDR3aa: CASSKQGATDTQYF
CDR3nt: TGTGCCAGCAGTAAACAGGGGGCCACAGATACGCAGTATTTT
v_gene: TRBV5-6
j_gene: TRBJ2-3
abundance: -
d_gene: TRBD1

CDR3aa: CASSLALGGQGGYTF
CDR3nt: TGCGCCAGCAGCCTAGCTTTAGGGGGCCAAGGTGGCTACACCTTC
v_gene: TRBV4-3
j_gene: TRBJ1-2
abundance: -
d_gene: TRBD1

CDR3aa: CASRLLSGGRSEQYF
CDR3nt: TGTGCCAGCAGACTCTTATCCGGGGGACGCAGCGAGCAGTACTTC
v_gene: TRBV27
j_gene: TRBJ2-7
abundance: few
d_gene: -

CDR3aa: CASSHWGAHGYTF
CDR3nt: TGTGCCAGCAGCCACTGGGGAGCCCATGGCTACACCTTC
v_gene: TRBV7-9
j_gene: TRBJ1-2
abundance: -
d_gene: -

CDR3aa: CSSRDSNYGYTF
CDR3nt: TGCAGCTCGAGGGACAGTAACTATGGCTACACCTTC
v_gene: TRBV29-1
j_gene: TRBJ1-2
abundance: -
d_gene: TRBD1

CDR3aa: CASSFRYTIYF
CDR3nt: TGTGCCAGCAGTTTTAGATACACCATATATTTT
v_gene: TRBV28
j_gene: TRBJ1-3
abundance: -
d_gene: -

CDR3aa: CASSLGPYNEQFF
CDR3nt: TGTGCCAGCAGTTTGGGCCCCTACAATGAGCAGTTCTTC
v_gene: TRBV28
j_gene: TRBJ2-1
abundance: -
d_gene: -

CDR3aa: CASSVEAGVGQPQHF
CDR3nt: TGTGCCAGCAGCGTAGAGGCAGGGGTTGGGCAGCCCCAGCATTTT
v_gene: TRBV9
j_gene: TRBJ1-5
abundance: -
d_gene: -

CDR3aa: CAWKKDRGYNEQFF
CDR3nt: TGTGCCTGGAAAAAAGACAGGGGGTACAATGAGCAGTTCTTC
v_gene: TRBV30
j_gene: TRBJ2-1
abundance: once
d_gene: TRBD1

CDR3aa: CASSWRGTATNEKLFF
CDR3nt: TGTGCCAGCAGTTGGAGGGGGACGGCAACTAATGAAAAACTGTTTTTT
v_gene: TRBV6-5
j_gene: TRBJ1-4
abundance: -
d_gene: -

CDR3aa: CASSSGGRQGTDTQYF
CDR3nt: TGTGCCAGCAGCTCAGGGGGCCGACAGGGAACAGATACGCAGTATTTT
v_gene: TRBV21-1
j_gene: TRBJ2-3
abundance: -
d_gene: -

CDR3aa: CASSPQQGAGNTIYF
CDR3nt: TGTGCCAGCAGCCCACAACAGGGGGCTGGAAACACCATATATTTT
v_gene: TRBV7-2
j_gene: TRBJ1-3
abundance: -
d_gene: TRBD1

CDR3aa: CASSLNRDRGRLRESPLHF
CDR3nt: TGTGCCAGCAGCTTAAACCGGGACAGGGGGCGTCTTAGGGAATCACCCCTCCACTTT
v_gene: TRBV5-6
j_gene: TRBJ1-6
abundance: -
d_gene: TRBD1

CDR3aa: CASSPGVAASYGYTF
CDR3nt: TGTGCCAGCAGCCCAGGCGTGGCAGCTTCTTATGGCTACACCTTC
v_gene: TRBV5-6
j_gene: TRBJ1-2
abundance: -
d_gene: -

CDR3aa: CASSIERPGGLPGNTIYF
CDR3nt: TGTGCCAGTAGTATAGAACGGCCAGGGGGGCTTCCTGGAAACACCATATATTTT
v_gene: TRBV19
j_gene: TRBJ1-3
abundance: -
d_gene: TRBD1

CDR3aa: CASSSAGATQYF
CDR3nt: TGTGCCAGCAGTTCAGCGGGGGCGACCCAGTACTTC
v_gene: TRBV6-5
j_gene: TRBJ2-5
abundance: -
d_gene: TRBD2

CDR3aa: CASRETGGSIEQFF
CDR3nt: TGTGCCAGTAGGGAGACAGGGGGTAGTATTGAGCAGTTCTTC
v_gene: TRBV19
j_gene: TRBJ2-1
abundance: -
d_gene: TRBD1